The TCR beta chain described here comes from a study of T-cell reconstitution after alpha-beta-depleted transplantation in children. General study points: At the one-year point after transplant, T-cell counts and TCRbeta diversity were found to come mostly from T cells that had been newly produced. Day-60 TCRbeta diversity that was high in some patients was derived from surviving recipient T cells and thymic progenitors.

Ten or more counts support this clonotype. Its antigen is unknown. Preparing the TCRbeta library involved the use of unique molecular identifiers. TCRdb itself ran the PCR reads through MiXCR, one entry per CDR3 protein. The data contain roughly 180,000 distinct CDR3 sequences, 11% of them singletons. Here the sequenced sample was PBMCs, taken before TCRalphabeta/CD19-depleted stem cell transplant. This clonotype originated in a boy aged 2 to 10 with acute myeloid leukemia, due to receive a stem cell transplant.

Here the CDR3 DNA reads TGTGCCAGCAGCCAAGATTGGAGGGAGACCCAGTACTTC. The encoded protein is CASSQDWRETQYF. The V gene is TRBV3-1, the J gene TRBJ2-5; TRBD2 might be the D (5 bases). The V and J ends lost 0 bases and 5 bases respectively, with 7 bases between them. The CDR3 spans 13 residues. Germline V lookup: CDR1 LGHDT, CDR2 YNNKEL (reference sequence).